This is a list of T cell receptor beta chains from one sample in a study of blood T cell repertoires in COVID-19. TCRdb's table, derived via immunoSEQ multiplex PCR, lists solely in-frame clones and lacks some. This table holds fewer than 500,000 clones, roughly 87% found once. Sequencing was performed on PBMCs or T cells enriched from blood (not recorded which). Source of these receptors: a woman under 30 who had recovered from COVID-19. The CDR3 runs from the conserved cysteine through the conserved F or W.

TRBV4-1	TRBJ2-7	CASSHPLGKGRYEQYF
TRBV6-5	TRBJ1-1	CASRKELMNTEAFF
TRBV18	TRBJ2-2	CASSPPQGTSGENTGELFF
TRBV2	TRBJ2-5	CASSEALGETQYF
TRBV19	TRBJ2-1	CASSIALAGGDEQFF
TRBV10-2	TRBJ2-1	CASSMEAEYNEQFF
TRBV4-1	TRBJ1-2	CASSLTGSYGYTF
TRBV4-1	TRBJ1-1	CASSQEAGTEAFF
TRBV5-4	TRBJ2-2	CASSLAGLIHTGELFF
TRBV10-3	TRBJ2-7	CAISDPTLGVTDEDEQYF
TRBV2	TRBJ2-7	CASSTSGTYYEQYF
TRBV30	TRBJ1-1	CAWSGEGQGPAEAFF
TRBV7-9	TRBJ1-4	CASSLGSEKLFF
TRBV5-1	TRBJ2-1	CASSSTSGGGSSNEQFF
TRBV29-1	TRBJ2-1	CSVTGNPVVGNEQFF
TRBV28	TRBJ2-3	CASSLRGKYLDTQYF
TRBV9	TRBJ2-7	CASSGDMGLAGGRRYEQYF
TRBV5-4	TRBJ2-5	CASSLDSGAWETQYF
TRBV7-8	TRBJ1-4	CASSPRELPQKLFF
TRBV19	TRBJ1-5	CASSLRGEDNQPQHF
TRBV5-4	TRBJ2-4	CASSRLGEGNIQYF
TRBV3-1/TRBV3-2	TRBJ1-6	CASSPGRNSPLHF
TRBV27	TRBJ2-3	CASSLNRDYVGYF
TRBV5-1	TRBJ2-7	CASSFLAGPSYEQYF
TRBV5-1	TRBJ2-5	CASSQLQGSSQETQYF
TRBV19	TRBJ1-2	CASSPDTNYRGPHNYGYTF
TRBV5-1	TRBJ2-3	CASSPRGPSGGSSTDTQYF
TRBV7-9	TRBJ1-1	CASSLETYGDSLRLF
TRBV14	TRBJ2-7	CASSQEGTGGYEQYF
TRBV12-3/TRBV12-4	TRBJ1-1	CASSPARRTEAFF
TRBV19	TRBJ1-1	CASSMGRDRAPEAFF
TRBV12-3/TRBV12-4	TRBJ1-2	CASSLRTVHGYTF
TRBV19	TRBJ1-5	CASTLSQGFNQPQHF
TRBV25-1	TRBJ1-2	CASSISRTFGGYTF
TRBV28	TRBJ1-4	CASSPRSTGGNEKLFF
TRBV3-1/TRBV3-2	TRBJ2-5	CASSQDGLAGAQTQYF